The rows below give T cell receptor beta chains drawn from one sample of a study of regulatory and conventional T cells in RAG deficiency. The table came from immunoSEQ multiplex PCR; TCRdb's copy has only in-frame clones and leaves some out. The profile covers fewer than 40,000 clones, with about three quarters appearing a single time and roughly 3.4% taken by the ten largest. The sample also formed part of further work on regulatory T cells.

Sequenced input: CD4+ effector T cells sorted from blood. The receptors derive from a human donor in good health. Both conserved end residues are part of each CDR3. A D gene is named only where the DNA matches it firmly. Some rows have no size entry. The others give once, few or many, or a class for an expanded clone.

NA	TRBV7-3	TRBJ1-1	13	once	CASSFYPGTEAFF	TGTGCCAGCAGCTTTTACCCGGGGACTGAAGCTTTCTTT
NA	TRBV4-2	TRBJ2-7	15	NA	CASSLRLVSPYEQYF	TGTGCCAGCAGCCTCCGACTGGTTTCCCCCTACGAGCAGTACTTC
NA	TRBV2	TRBJ2-7	14	NA	CASSEQQGTYEQYF	TGTGCCAGCAGTGAGCAACAGGGCACCTACGAGCAGTACTTC
TRBD2	TRBV5-1	TRBJ2-7	18	NA	CASSPSSGRAQSSYEQYF	TGCGCCAGCAGCCCAAGTTCAGGGAGGGCGCAAAGCTCCTACGAGCAGTACTTC
NA	TRBV5-1	TRBJ1-1	20	NA	CASSQETVSIFGLSNTEAFF	TGCGCCAGCAGCCAGGAGACAGTCTCAATTTTCGGCCTCTCTAACACTGAAGCTTTCTTT
NA	TRBV6-4	TRBJ1-1	13	NA	CASSMTLNTEAFF	TGTGCCAGCAGCATGACACTGAACACTGAAGCTTTCTTT
NA	TRBV19	TRBJ1-5	14	once	CASSIAFSNQPQHF	TGTGCCAGTAGTATAGCTTTTAGCAATCAGCCCCAGCATTTT
TRBD1	TRBV2	TRBJ1-2	14	NA	CASTREEGAGGYTF	TGTGCCAGCACCCGGGAGGAGGGGGCAGGAGGCTACACCTTC
NA	TRBV19	TRBJ1-2	13	few	CAMLGTVRGGYTF	TGTGCCATGCTTGGAACGGTGCGAGGTGGCTACACCTTC
NA	TRBV4-2	TRBJ1-5	15	NA	CASSQDGTGAQPQHF	TGTGCCAGCAGCCAAGATGGCACAGGTGCTCAGCCCCAGCATTTT
NA	TRBV6-1	TRBJ2-7	15	NA	CASSDIGLPRWEQYF	TGTGCCAGCAGTGATATCGGTCTCCCTAGGTGGGAGCAGTACTTC
NA	TRBV7-2	TRBJ1-2	10	NA	CASRGQQVTF	TGTGCCAGCCGTGGCCAGCAAGTCACCTTC
NA	TRBV30	TRBJ1-5	13	NA	CAWNHRESQPQHF	TGTGCCTGGAACCACAGGGAGAGTCAGCCCCAGCATTTT
NA	TRBV5-6	TRBJ2-1	14	NA	CASSLAGGYGEQFF	TGTGCCAGCAGCTTGGCCGGTGGATACGGTGAGCAGTTCTTC
NA	TRBV6-1	TRBJ2-5	14	NA	CASSEASRQETQYF	TGTGCCAGCAGTGAAGCCTCCCGTCAGGAGACCCAGTACTTC
NA	TRBV6-5	TRBJ1-2	12	NA	CASSGGRYGYTF	TGTGCCAGCAGCGGGGGGCGATATGGCTACACCTTC
NA	TRBV7-2	TRBJ2-5	12	NA	CASSLDSRNQYF	TGTGCCAGCAGCTTAGATTCTAGGAACCAGTACTTC
TRBD1	TRBV6-4	TRBJ2-7	14	NA	CASSQDRGSYEQYF	TGTGCCAGCAGTCAGGACAGGGGATCCTACGAGCAGTACTTC
TRBD2	TRBV6-6	TRBJ2-3	15	NA	CASTSGGAVTDTQYF	TGTGCCAGCACCAGCGGGGGGGCCGTCACAGATACGCAGTATTTT
NA	TRBV6-5	TRBJ2-7	13	NA	CASSYYPSYEQYF	TGTGCCAGCAGTTACTATCCGTCCTACGAGCAGTACTTC
NA	TRBV6-1	TRBJ1-1	14	NA	CASSMDAVDTEAFF	TGTGCCAGCAGTATGGACGCGGTGGACACTGAAGCTTTCTTT
NA	TRBV6-1	TRBJ1-3	12	NA	CASSSTEAGTNF	TGTGCCAGCAGTTCAACAGAAGCCGGCACGAATTTT
NA	TRBV7-6	TRBJ1-3	17	NA	CASSLGWKGKMGNTIYF	TGTGCCAGCAGCTTAGGTTGGAAGGGCAAAATGGGAAACACCATATATTTT
NA	TRBV5-1	TRBJ2-5	14	NA	CASSLGDIQETQYF	TGCGCCAGCAGCTTGGGGGATATCCAAGAGACCCAGTACTTC
NA	TRBV20-1	TRBJ2-4	11	NA	CSASGTKIQYF	TGCAGTGCCAGTGGAACTAAGATTCAGTACTTC
NA	TRBV6-5	TRBJ1-3	14	NA	CASSYDTSGNTIYF	TGTGCCAGCAGTTACGATACCTCTGGAAACACCATATATTTT
NA	TRBV5-6	TRBJ2-1	18	NA	CASSLEGGGAGIIHEQFF	TGTGCCAGCAGCTTGGAAGGTGGGGGGGCCGGAATAATCCATGAGCAGTTCTTC